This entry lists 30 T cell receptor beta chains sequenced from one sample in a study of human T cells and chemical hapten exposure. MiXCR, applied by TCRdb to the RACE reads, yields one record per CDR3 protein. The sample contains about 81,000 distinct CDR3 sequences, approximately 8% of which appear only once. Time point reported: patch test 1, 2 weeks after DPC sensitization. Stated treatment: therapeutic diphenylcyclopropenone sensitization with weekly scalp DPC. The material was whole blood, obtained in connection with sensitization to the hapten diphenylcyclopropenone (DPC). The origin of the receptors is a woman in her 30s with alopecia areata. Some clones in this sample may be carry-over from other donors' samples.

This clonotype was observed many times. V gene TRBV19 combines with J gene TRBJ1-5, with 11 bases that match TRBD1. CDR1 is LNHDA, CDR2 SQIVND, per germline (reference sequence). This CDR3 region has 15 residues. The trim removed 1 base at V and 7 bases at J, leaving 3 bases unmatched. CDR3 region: CASSIGTGGRQPQHF. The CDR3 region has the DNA TGTGCCAGTAGTATAGGGACAGGGGGCCGCCAGCCCCAGCATTTT.

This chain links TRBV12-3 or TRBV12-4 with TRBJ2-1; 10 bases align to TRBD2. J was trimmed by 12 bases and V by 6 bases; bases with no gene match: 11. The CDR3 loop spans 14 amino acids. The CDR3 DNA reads TGTGCCAGCAGCCTCCGAGCGGGGGGGCCCGGGCAGTTCTTC. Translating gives CASSLRAGGPGQFF.

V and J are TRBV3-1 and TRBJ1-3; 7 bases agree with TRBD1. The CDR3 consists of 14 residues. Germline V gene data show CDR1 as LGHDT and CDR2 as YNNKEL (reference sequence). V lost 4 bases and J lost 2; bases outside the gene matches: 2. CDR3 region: CASSPTGTGNTIYF. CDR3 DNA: TGTGCCAGCAGCCCGACAGGGACTGGAAACACCATATATTTT.

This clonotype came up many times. The CDR3 region is CASSLLSGNSPLHF. CDR3 nucleotides: TGTGCCAGCAGCTTACTATCAGGAAATTCACCCCTCCACTTT. The V call is TRBV7-9, the J call TRBJ1-6; D is undetermined. The germline V gene has CDR1 SEHNR and CDR2 FQNEAQ (reference sequence). V gave up 2 bases and J gave up 7 bases, with 9 bases separating them. This CDR3 has 14 amino acids.

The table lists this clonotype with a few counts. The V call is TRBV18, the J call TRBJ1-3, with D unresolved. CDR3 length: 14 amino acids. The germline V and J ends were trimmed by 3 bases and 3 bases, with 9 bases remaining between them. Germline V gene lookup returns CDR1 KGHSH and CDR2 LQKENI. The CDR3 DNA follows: TGTGCCAGCTCACCCCAGGAGATTGGAAACACCATATATTTT. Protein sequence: CASSPQEIGNTIYF.

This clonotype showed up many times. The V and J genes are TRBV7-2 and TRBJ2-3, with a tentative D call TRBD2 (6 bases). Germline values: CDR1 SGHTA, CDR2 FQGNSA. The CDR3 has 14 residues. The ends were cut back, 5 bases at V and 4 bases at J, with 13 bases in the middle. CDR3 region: CASSPGLWPDTQYF. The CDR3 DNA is TGTGCCAGCAGCCCGGGACTGTGGCCAGATACGCAGTATTTT.

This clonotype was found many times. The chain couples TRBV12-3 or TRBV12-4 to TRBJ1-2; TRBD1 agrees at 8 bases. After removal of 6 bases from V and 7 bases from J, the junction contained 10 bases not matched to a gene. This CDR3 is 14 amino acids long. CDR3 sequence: CASRKDRVQGGYTF. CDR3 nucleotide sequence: TGTGCCAGCAGGAAGGACAGGGTTCAGGGTGGCTACACCTTC.

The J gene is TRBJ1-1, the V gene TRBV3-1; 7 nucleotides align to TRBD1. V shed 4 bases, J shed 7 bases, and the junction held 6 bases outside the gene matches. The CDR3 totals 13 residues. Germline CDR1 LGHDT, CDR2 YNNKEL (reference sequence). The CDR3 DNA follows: TGTGCCAGCAGCCCAGGGGGGGCGAGTGAAGCTTTCTTT. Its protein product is CASSPGGASEAFF.

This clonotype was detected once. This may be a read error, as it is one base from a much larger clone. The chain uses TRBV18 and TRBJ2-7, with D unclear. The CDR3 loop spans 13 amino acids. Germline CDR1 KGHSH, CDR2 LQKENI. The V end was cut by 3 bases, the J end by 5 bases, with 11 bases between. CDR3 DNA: TGTGCCAGCTCACCGGCACAGACTGACGAGCAGTACTTC. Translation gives CASSPAQTDEQYF.

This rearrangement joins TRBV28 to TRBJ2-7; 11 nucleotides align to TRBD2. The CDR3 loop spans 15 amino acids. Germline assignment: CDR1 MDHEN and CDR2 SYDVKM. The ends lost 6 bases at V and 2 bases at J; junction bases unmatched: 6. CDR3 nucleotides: TGTGCCAGCAGCCAAGAGACTAGCGGGGCCTACGAGCAGTACTTC. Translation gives CASSQETSGAYEQYF.

CDR3 sequence: CASRDWTRYQPQHF. The CDR3 bases are TGTGCCAGCAGAGACTGGACCCGATATCAGCCCCAGCATTTT. V usage is TRBV6-2 or TRBV6-3 and J usage is TRBJ1-5; D gene ambiguous. The germline CDR1 and CDR2 sequences are MNHEY and SVGEGT. The CDR3 covers 14 residues. With 6 bases removed from V and 5 bases from J, the gap between germline ends came to 14 bases.

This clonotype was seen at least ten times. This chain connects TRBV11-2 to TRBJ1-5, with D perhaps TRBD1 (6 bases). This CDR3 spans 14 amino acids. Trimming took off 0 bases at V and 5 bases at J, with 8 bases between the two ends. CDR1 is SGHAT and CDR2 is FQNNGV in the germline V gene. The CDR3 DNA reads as TGTGCCAGCAGCTTAGACAGGGGTGATCAGCCCCAGCATTTT. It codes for CASSLDRGDQPQHF.

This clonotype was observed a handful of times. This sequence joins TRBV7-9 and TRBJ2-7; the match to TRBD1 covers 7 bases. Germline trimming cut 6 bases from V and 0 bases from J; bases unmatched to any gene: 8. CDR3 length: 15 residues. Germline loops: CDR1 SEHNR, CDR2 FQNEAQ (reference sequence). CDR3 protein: CASSPGTVSSYEQYF. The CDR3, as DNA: TGTGCCAGCAGTCCTGGGACAGTCAGCTCCTACGAGCAGTACTTC.

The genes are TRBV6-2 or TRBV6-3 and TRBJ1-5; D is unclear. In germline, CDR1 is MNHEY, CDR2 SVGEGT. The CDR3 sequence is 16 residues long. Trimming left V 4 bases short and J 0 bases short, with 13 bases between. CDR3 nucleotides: TGTGCCAGCAGTTCGGCCAGCCCCTATAGCAATCAGCCCCAGCATTTT. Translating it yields CASSSASPYSNQPQHF.

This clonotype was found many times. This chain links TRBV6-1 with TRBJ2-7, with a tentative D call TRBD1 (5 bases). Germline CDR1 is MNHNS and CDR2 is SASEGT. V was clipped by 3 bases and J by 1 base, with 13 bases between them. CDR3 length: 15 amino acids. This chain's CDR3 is CASSDGRGLSYEQYF. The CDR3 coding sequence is TGTGCCAGCAGTGACGGAAGGGGCCTTTCCTACGAGCAGTACTTC.

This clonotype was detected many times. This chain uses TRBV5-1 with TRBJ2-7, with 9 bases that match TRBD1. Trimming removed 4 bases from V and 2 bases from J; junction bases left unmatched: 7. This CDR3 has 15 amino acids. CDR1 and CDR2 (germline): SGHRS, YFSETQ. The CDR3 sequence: CASSTLDRGTYEQYF. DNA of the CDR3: TGCGCCAGCAGCACGTTAGACAGGGGGACCTACGAGCAGTACTTC.

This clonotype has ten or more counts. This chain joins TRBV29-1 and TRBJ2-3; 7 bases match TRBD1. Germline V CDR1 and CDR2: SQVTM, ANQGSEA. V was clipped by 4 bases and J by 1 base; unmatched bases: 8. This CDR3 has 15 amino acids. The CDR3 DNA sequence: TGCAGCGTTGTTAGAGGGGGCGCGGGCACAGATACGCAGTATTTT. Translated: CSVVRGGAGTDTQYF.

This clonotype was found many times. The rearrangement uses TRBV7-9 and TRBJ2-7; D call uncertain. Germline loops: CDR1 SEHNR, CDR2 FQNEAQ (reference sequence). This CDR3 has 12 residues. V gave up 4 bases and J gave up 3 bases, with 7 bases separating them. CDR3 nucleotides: TGTGCCAGCAGCTCCAGACTCTACGAGCAGTACTTC. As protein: CASSSRLYEQYF.

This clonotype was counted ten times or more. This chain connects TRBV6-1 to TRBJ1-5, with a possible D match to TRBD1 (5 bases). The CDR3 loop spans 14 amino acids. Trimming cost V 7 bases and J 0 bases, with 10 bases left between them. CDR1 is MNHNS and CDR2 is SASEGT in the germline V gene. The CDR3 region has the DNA TGTGCCAGCAAAGACAGCTATAGCAATCAGCCCCAGCATTTT. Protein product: CASKDSYSNQPQHF.

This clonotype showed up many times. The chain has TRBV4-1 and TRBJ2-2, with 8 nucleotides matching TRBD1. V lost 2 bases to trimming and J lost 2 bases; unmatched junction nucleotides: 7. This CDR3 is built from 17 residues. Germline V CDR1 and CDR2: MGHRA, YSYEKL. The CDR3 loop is CASSQTAQGANTGELFF. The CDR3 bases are TGCGCCAGCAGCCAAACGGCGCAGGGGGCAAACACCGGGGAGCTGTTTTTT.

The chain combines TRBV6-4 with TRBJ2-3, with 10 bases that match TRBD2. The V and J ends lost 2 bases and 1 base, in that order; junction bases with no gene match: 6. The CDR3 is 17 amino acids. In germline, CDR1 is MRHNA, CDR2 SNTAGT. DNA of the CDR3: TGTGCCAGCAGTGACGGCATAGCGGGGGGCCGCACAGATACGCAGTATTTT. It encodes CASSDGIAGGRTDTQYF.

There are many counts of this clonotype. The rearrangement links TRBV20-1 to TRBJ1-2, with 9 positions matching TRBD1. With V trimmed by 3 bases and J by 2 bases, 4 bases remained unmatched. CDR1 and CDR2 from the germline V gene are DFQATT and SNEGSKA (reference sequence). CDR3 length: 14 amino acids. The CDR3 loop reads CSASRQGENYGYTF. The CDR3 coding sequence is TGCAGTGCTAGCCGACAGGGGGAGAACTATGGCTACACCTTC.

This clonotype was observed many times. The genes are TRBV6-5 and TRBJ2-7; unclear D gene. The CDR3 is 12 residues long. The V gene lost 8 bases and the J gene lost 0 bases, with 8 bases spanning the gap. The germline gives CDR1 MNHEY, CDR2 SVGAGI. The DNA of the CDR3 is TGTGCCAGCCAGAGAAGCTCCTACGAGCAGTACTTC. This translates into CASQRSSYEQYF.

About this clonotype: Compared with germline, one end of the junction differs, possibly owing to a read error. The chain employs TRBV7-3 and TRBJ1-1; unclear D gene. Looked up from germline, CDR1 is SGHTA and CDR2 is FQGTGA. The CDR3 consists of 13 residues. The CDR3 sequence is CVSSFGGNTEAFF. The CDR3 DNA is TGTGTCAGCAGCTTTGGCGGTAACACTGAAGCTTTCTTT.

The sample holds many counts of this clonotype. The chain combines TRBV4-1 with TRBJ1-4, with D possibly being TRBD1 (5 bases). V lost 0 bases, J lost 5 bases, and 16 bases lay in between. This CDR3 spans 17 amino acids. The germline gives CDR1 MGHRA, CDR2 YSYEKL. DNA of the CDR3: TGCGCCAGCAGCCAAGATAGTCCAGGGTGGCGAAATGAAAAACTGTTTTTT. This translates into CASSQDSPGWRNEKLFF.

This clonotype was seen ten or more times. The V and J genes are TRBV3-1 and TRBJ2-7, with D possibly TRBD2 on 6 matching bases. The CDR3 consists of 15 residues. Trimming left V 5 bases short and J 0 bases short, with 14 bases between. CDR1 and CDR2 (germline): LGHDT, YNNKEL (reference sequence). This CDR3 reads CASSEAGFGSYEQYF. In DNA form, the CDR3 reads TGTGCCAGCAGCGAAGCGGGCTTCGGCTCCTACGAGCAGTACTTC.

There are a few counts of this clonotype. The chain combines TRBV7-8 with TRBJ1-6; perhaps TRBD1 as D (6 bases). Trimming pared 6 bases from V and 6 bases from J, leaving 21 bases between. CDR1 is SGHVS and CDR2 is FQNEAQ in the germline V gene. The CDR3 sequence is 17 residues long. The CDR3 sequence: CASSRGLLGHLNSPLHF. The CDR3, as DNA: TGTGCCAGCAGTCGCGGACTCCTGGGACACCTTAATTCACCCCTCCACTTT.

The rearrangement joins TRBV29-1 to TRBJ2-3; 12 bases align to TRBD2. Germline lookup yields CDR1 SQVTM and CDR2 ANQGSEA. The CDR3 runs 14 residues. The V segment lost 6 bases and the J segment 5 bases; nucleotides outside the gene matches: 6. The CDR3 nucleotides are TGCAGCGTCATGACTAGCGGGGGAAGAGATACGCAGTATTTT. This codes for CSVMTSGGRDTQYF.

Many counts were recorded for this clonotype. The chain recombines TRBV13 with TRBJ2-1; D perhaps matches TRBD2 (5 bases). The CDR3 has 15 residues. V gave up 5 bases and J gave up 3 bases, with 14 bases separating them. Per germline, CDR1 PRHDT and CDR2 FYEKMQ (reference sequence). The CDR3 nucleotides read TGTGCCAGCAGCCCTCGAGGGCTAGACTACAATGAGCAGTTCTTC. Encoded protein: CASSPRGLDYNEQFF.

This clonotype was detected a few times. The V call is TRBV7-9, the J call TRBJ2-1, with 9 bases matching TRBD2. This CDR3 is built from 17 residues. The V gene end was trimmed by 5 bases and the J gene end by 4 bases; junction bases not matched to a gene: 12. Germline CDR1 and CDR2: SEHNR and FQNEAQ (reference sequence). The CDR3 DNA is TGTGCCAGCAGCCGACTGGGTAGCGGGGGTTATTACAATGAGCAGTTCTTC. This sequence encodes CASSRLGSGGYYNEQFF.